The clone carrying this TCR beta chain was observed a handful of times. Its target is unknown. This entry is derived from a study of T cell repertoires in cytomegalovirus infection. Overall study: An indication of both CMV infection and matching HLA type came from public TCR beta signatures.

TCRdb ran MiXCR on the reads and lists one entry per CDR3 protein. The sample includes fewer than 350,000 distinct CDR3 sequences, over 7.5% of them seen just once. Overall study findings and caveats: Adding up the frequency of public TCR beta families identified people who carried CMV plus the relevant HLA.

CDR3 length: 14 residues. The germline V and J ends were trimmed by 3 bases and 2 bases, with 12 bases remaining between them. CDR1 and CDR2 (germline): DFQATT, SNEGSKA (reference sequence). The source material was PBMCs. The receptor comes from a human donor in good health (CMV status not recorded). Some clones in this sample may be carry-over from other donors' samples. The J gene is TRBJ2-3, the V gene TRBV20-1; tentative D call: TRBD2 (6 bases). The CDR3, as DNA: TGCAGTGCTAGCGGGAGTATAATCACAGATACGCAGTATTTT. Amino acids: CSASGSIITDTQYF.